A selection of T cell receptor beta chains follows, all from one sample in a study of cytomegalovirus exposure and HLA in healthy donors. Assay: immunoSEQ multiplex PCR; the TCRdb copy retains only in-frame clones and omits some. The sample yields roughly 170,000 clones, approximately 88% seen once. The material sequenced was PBMCs. These receptors originate from a man aged 30-40 years in good health and CMV-seronegative. Both conserved end residues are part of each CDR3. D genes are given only for firm matches. Not every row has a clone size; where given, it reads once, few, many or a size class.

v_gene	j_gene	d_gene	abundance	CDR3nt	CDR3aa
TRBV15	TRBJ2-5	-	-	TGTGCCACCAGCAGAGGACACGTAGAGACCCAGTACTTC	CATSRGHVETQYF
TRBV5-1	TRBJ2-1	TRBD1	-	TGCGCCAGCAGCTTAGCCTCGGACAGGTTCTACAATGAGCAGTTCTTC	CASSLASDRFYNEQFF
TRBV13	TRBJ2-7	TRBD1	once	TGTGCCAGCAGCTTAGCAACCGACAGGGCCATTAACGAGCAGTACTTC	CASSLATDRAINEQYF
TRBV7-2	TRBJ2-1	TRBD2	once	TGTGCCAGCAGCTGGCAAGCGGGGTTCGACCACAATGAGCAGTTCTTC	CASSWQAGFDHNEQFF
TRBV5-1	TRBJ1-1	-	-	TGCGCCAGCAGCCAATACAGGGACACTGAAGCTTTCTTT	CASSQYRDTEAFF
TRBV4-1	TRBJ2-7	-	-	TGCGCCAGCAGCCAAGATTCCAGGGCCGTCGACGAGCAGTACTTC	CASSQDSRAVDEQYF
TRBV7-9	TRBJ2-1	TRBD1	-	TGTGCCAGCAGCCCCTCGTCCGCCGGGACAGGGGGAAATGAGCAGTTCTTC	CASSPSSAGTGGNEQFF
TRBV7-9	TRBJ1-1	TRBD1	once	TGTTCCAGCAGCCACGACAGGGGTGGTGAAGCTTTCTTT	CSSSHDRGGEAFF
TRBV14	TRBJ1-2	TRBD1	-	TGTGCCAGCAGCCAGGTCGACAGGGGGTATGGCTACACCTTC	CASSQVDRGYGYTF
TRBV5-4	TRBJ1-2	TRBD1	once	TGTGCCAGCAGCTTGGACCCAGGGGGCGACTATGGCTACACCTTC	CASSLDPGGDYGYTF
TRBV11-2	TRBJ1-4	-	-	TGTGCCAGCAGCTTGAGGCCACCCGCTAATGAAAAACTGTTTTTT	CASSLRPPANEKLFF
TRBV19	TRBJ1-1	-	-	TGTGCCAGTAGTCTGGGGCGGAGCACTGAAGCTTTCTTT	CASSLGRSTEAFF
TRBV2	TRBJ1-2	TRBD1	-	TGTGCCACCCAGGGGACAGGGGATGGCTACACCTTC	CATQGTGDGYTF
TRBV10-3	TRBJ1-2	-	-	TGTGCCATCAGTGATTGGGGGGTTACCGGCGGCTACACCTTC	CAISDWGVTGGYTF
TRBV5-1	TRBJ2-3	-	-	TGCGCCAGCAGCGACAGCGACACAGATACGCAGTATTTT	CASSDSDTDTQYF
TRBV7-8	TRBJ1-2	-	-	TGTGCCAGCAGTCCGGCGACAGGTCCCTATGGCTACACCTTC	CASSPATGPYGYTF
TRBV7-8	TRBJ2-4	-	few	TGTGCCAGCAGCTTATCCAGTTCTCTAGCCAAAAACATTCAGTACTTC	CASSLSSSLAKNIQYF
TRBV27	TRBJ2-7	TRBD2	-	TGTGCCAGCAGTTCCGGACTAGCGGGAACCTACGAGCAGTACTTC	CASSSGLAGTYEQYF
TRBV29-1	TRBJ1-5	-	-	TGCAGCGTGGGTTACAGGGAGGGTCAGCCCCAGCATTTT	CSVGYREGQPQHF
TRBV11-3	TRBJ1-2	TRBD1	-	TGTGCCAGCCGGCAGGACAGGGACGATGGCTACACCTTC	CASRQDRDDGYTF
TRBV11-2	TRBJ2-7	TRBD2	-	TGTGCCAGCAGCACCCTGACTAGCTTCGAGCAGTACTTC	CASSTLTSFEQYF
TRBV7-6	TRBJ2-2	TRBD1	-	TGTGCCAGCAGACAAGACAGGGCCGGGGAGCTGTTTTTT	CASRQDRAGELFF
TRBV6-6	TRBJ2-4	TRBD2	-	TGTGCCAGCAGTGGGAGCGGGAGGGGAAACATTCAGTACTTC	CASSGSGRGNIQYF
TRBV5-4	TRBJ2-6	-	-	TGTGCCAGCAGCGCAGGGTACTCTGGGGCCAACGTCCTGACTTTC	CASSAGYSGANVLTF
TRBV4-3	TRBJ2-7	TRBD1	-	TGCGCCAGCAGCACCGCACCCGGGACAGCGTACGAGCAGTACTTC	CASSTAPGTAYEQYF
TRBV6-6	TRBJ1-2	-	-	TGTGCCAGCAGACGAGGGGGTCCGGATGGCTACACCTTC	CASRRGGPDGYTF
TRBV6-6	TRBJ1-1	TRBD1	-	TGTGCCAGTGACACAGGGGGGCAGGGGCTTGAAGCTTTCTTT	CASDTGGQGLEAFF
TRBV6-5	TRBJ2-1	TRBD2	-	TGTGCCACCCAAAAGGGACTAGCCAACAATGAGCAGTTCTTC	CATQKGLANNEQFF
TRBV10-3	TRBJ2-1	TRBD1	-	TGTGCCATCAGTGACGGACAGGGGTACAATGAGCAGTTCTTC	CAISDGQGYNEQFF
TRBV14	TRBJ2-7	TRBD2	few	TGTGCCAGCAGCCAAGCATATCGGACTAGAGCCTACGAGCAGTACTTC	CASSQAYRTRAYEQYF
TRBV11-2	TRBJ2-1	-	-	TGTGCCAGCAGCTTAGGTGACAGCCACAATGAGCAGTTCTTC	CASSLGDSHNEQFF
TRBV28	TRBJ1-5	-	-	TGTGCCAGCAGTCTTAATAGCAATCAGCCCCAGCATTTT	CASSLNSNQPQHF
TRBV4-3	TRBJ1-2	TRBD1	-	TGCGCCAGCAGCCAAGGTACAGGGGCTAACTATGGCTACACCTTC	CASSQGTGANYGYTF
TRBV18	TRBJ2-5	TRBD2	-	TGTGCCAGCTCACCGCAGGAGGAGCTAGCGGGGGGAGAGACCCAGTACTTC	CASSPQEELAGGETQYF
TRBV7-8	TRBJ1-4	-	-	TGTGCCAGCAGCTTAGTTCGACAGCGAAATGAAAAACTGTTTTTT	CASSLVRQRNEKLFF
TRBV7-3	TRBJ2-3	-	-	TGTGCCAGCAGCTTCGTGGGAGGGGGAACAGATACGCAGTATTTT	CASSFVGGGTDTQYF
TRBV7-8	TRBJ2-5	-	-	TGTGCCAGCAGCCCAGACCCGACTAGTAGAGAGACCCAGTACTTC	CASSPDPTSRETQYF
TRBV7-9	TRBJ1-1	-	-	TGTGCCAGCAGCTTGACAGGGAACACTGAAGCTTTCTTT	CASSLTGNTEAFF
TRBV29-1	TRBJ1-1	-	-	TGCAGCGTTGACCAGGGGAGTTGGACTGAAGCTTTCTTT	CSVDQGSWTEAFF
TRBV4-3	TRBJ2-3	TRBD2	few	TGCGCCAGCAGTATAGCGGGGAAGGGCACAGATACGCAGTATTTT	CASSIAGKGTDTQYF
TRBV11-2	TRBJ2-2	-	-	TGTGCCAGCAGCTTAGAACAGGCCGGGGAGCTGTTTTTT	CASSLEQAGELFF
TRBV20-1	TRBJ2-3	-	-	TGCAGTGCTTATGACAGCCCTCAGGAGTATTTT	CSAYDSPQEYF